The TCR beta chain described here comes from a study of cytomegalovirus exposure and HLA in healthy donors. V lost 8 bases and J lost 2, with 27 bases in between. The CDR3 is 18 residues long. The germline V gene has CDR1 SNHLY and CDR2 FYNNEI. The study ran its PCR with 60 Vbeta and 13 Jbeta primers. Generated by immunoSEQ multiplex PCR, the TCRdb table keeps only in-frame clones and is missing some. The sample lists 110,000 to 150,000 clones, 75% to 80% occurring once. Sequencing used PBMCs. This sequence joins TRBV2 and TRBJ1-2; the D gene is possibly TRBD1 (6 bases). The TCR sequence derives from a woman under 40 in good health and CMV-seronegative. CDR3 bases: TGTGCCAGCGTCCGTAGGTCGCCGGGACAATCTTCAAACTATGGCTACACCTTC. Translated: CASVRRSPGQSSNYGYTF.